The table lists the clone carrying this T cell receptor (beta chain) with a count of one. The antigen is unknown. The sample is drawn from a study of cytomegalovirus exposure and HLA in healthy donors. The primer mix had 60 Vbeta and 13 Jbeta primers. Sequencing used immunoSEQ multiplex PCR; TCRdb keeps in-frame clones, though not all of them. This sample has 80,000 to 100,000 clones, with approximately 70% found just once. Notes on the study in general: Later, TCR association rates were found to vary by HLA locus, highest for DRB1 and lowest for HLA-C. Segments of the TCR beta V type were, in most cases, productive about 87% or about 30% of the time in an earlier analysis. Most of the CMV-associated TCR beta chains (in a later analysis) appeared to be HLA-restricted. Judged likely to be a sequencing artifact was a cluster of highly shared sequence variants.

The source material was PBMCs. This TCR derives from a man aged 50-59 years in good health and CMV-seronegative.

The DNA of the CDR3 is TGTGCCAGCTCACCACCGGGGAGCTCGGCGGATACGCAGTATTTT. Amino acids: CASSPPGSSADTQYF. J is TRBJ2-3 and V is TRBV18; D perhaps matches TRBD2 (5 bases). This CDR3 comprises 15 residues. Germline CDR1 reads KGHSH; CDR2 reads LQKENI. Deletions cut 0 bases from V and 6 bases from J, with 13 bases between.